Following are 6 T cell receptor beta chains from one sample sequenced in a study of cytomegalovirus exposure and HLA in healthy donors. Repertoires were generated with immunoSEQ multiplex PCR, while TCRdb's copy carries only in-frame clones and drops some. This repertoire shows roughly 95,000 clones, approximately 81% found once; its top ten account for roughly 22%. Specimen: PBMCs. These receptors were taken from a man aged 18-30 years in good health and CMV-seropositive.

The chain joins TRBV11-2 to TRBJ2-1; 13 nucleotides match TRBD2. The CDR3 is 14 amino acids. With V trimmed by 6 bases and J by 12 bases, 8 bases remained unmatched. Per the germline V gene, CDR1 is SGHAT and CDR2 is FQNNGV. CDR3 sequence: CASRPGLAGFGQFF. The CDR3 nucleotides are TGTGCCAGCAGGCCGGGACTAGCGGGGTTTGGGCAGTTCTTC.

The chain combines TRBV18 with TRBJ1-2; 10 nucleotides match TRBD1. V was clipped by 3 bases and J by 3 bases; unmatched bases: 4. The germline V gene encodes CDR1 KGHSH and CDR2 LQKENI. The CDR3 has 15 amino acids. The CDR3 is CASSPGTGVDYGYTF. The CDR3 DNA sequence: TGTGCCAGCTCACCCGGGACAGGGGTTGACTATGGCTACACCTTC.

Concerning this clone: Distinct nucleotide sequences in the sample also encode this CDR3. The CDR3 is CASSPPVQETQYF. CDR3 DNA sequence: TGTGCCAGCTCACCGCCAGTACAAGAGACCCAGTACTTC. The chain recombines TRBV18 with TRBJ2-5; D not certain. Trimming shortened V by 3 bases and J by 2 bases, and 7 bases separated the two germline ends. CDR1 is KGHSH, CDR2 LQKENI, per germline. CDR3 length: 13 amino acids.

The chain recombines TRBV9 with TRBJ2-2; TRBD1 aligns across 8 bases. Germline CDR1 SGDLS, CDR2 YYNGEE. J lost 0 bases, V lost 3 bases, and 10 bases had no gene match. The CDR3 has 18 residues. CDR3 residues: CASSAGQDLNANTGELFF. In nucleotides, the CDR3 is TGTGCCAGCAGCGCGGGACAGGACCTTAACGCGAACACCGGGGAGCTGTTTTTT.

This chain's CDR3 is CASLDLSGQNGYTF. The CDR3 bases are TGTGCCAGCCTTGACCTATCGGGACAAAATGGCTACACCTTC. The chain links TRBV25-1 to TRBJ1-2; a weak D match, TRBD1 (6 bases). The CDR3 consists of 14 residues. Looked up from germline, CDR1 is MGHDK and CDR2 is SYGVNS. Trimming took off 8 bases at V and 6 bases at J, with 19 bases between the two ends.

DNA for the CDR3: TGTGCCAGCTTGAGGGCGGCTGGGTCTCTTGGGGCCAACGTCCTGACTTTC. It yields the protein CASLRAAGSLGANVLTF. The V and J genes are TRBV2 and TRBJ2-6; tentative D call: TRBD2 (5 bases). The germline V and J ends were trimmed by 8 bases and 3 bases, with 20 bases remaining between them. This CDR3 comprises 17 residues. Germline V CDR1 and CDR2: SNHLY, FYNNEI.